One and the same sample provided the 16 T cell receptor beta chains below, sequenced in a study of blood T cell repertoires in COVID-19. The repertoire was sequenced with immunoSEQ multiplex PCR; TCRdb's copy has only in-frame clones and lacks some. The table includes some 240,000 clones, about 81% detected once. Specimen: PBMCs or T cells enriched from blood (not recorded which). The receptors were sampled from a man younger than 40 with acute COVID-19.

The chain uses TRBV28 and TRBJ1-5, with D perhaps TRBD1 (6 bases). The germline CDR1 and CDR2 sequences are MDHEN and SYDVKM. This CDR3 spans 13 amino acids. V lost 6 bases to trimming and J lost 7 bases, with 13 bases between them. The CDR3, as DNA: TGTGCCAGCAGCAATAGGGGGGGCCAGCCCCAGCATTTT. Protein: CASSNRGGQPQHF.

This chain connects TRBV19 to TRBJ1-2; D is ambiguous. This CDR3 region has 14 residues. Germline V gives CDR1 LNHDA, CDR2 SQIVND (reference sequence). V was pared by 0 bases and J by 8 bases, with 13 bases between. CDR3 sequence: CASSIDPTSRGYTF. CDR3 sequence (DNA): TGTGCCAGTAGTATAGACCCAACATCGCGGGGCTACACCTTC. Filled out from reference TRBV19 and TRBJ1-2, the complete variable domain reads DGGITQSPKYLFRKEGQNVTLSCEQNLNHDAMYWYRQDPGQGLRLIYYSQIVNDFQKGDIAEGYSVSREKKESFPLTVTSAQKNPTAFYLCASSIDPTSRGYTFGSGTRLTVV.

The chain uses TRBV10-2 and TRBJ2-7; 8 bases match TRBD1. The V gene's germline CDR1 is WSHSY and CDR2 SAAADI. CDR3 length: 18 residues. V dropped 6 bases and J dropped 3; count of bases not matched to a gene: 19. The CDR3 reads CASRSRGTGDNTIYEQYV. For the CDR3, the DNA is TGCGCCAGCAGAAGTAGGGGGACAGGCGATAACACAATCTACGAGCAGTACGTC.

The chain uses TRBV5-4 and TRBJ1-2, with D maybe TRBD1 (5 bases). The CDR3 runs to 15 residues. V lost 6 bases to trimming and J lost 0 bases, with 15 bases between them. Germline CDR1 and CDR2: SGHNT and YYREEE (reference sequence). The CDR3, as DNA: TGTGCCAGCACCAGAAAGGGGTCCGCTAACTATGGCTACACCTTC. It encodes CASTRKGSANYGYTF.

The chain is built from TRBV6-5 and TRBJ1-2, with 9 bases aligning to TRBD1. Trimming took 8 bases from V and 5 from J; bases not matched to a gene: 9. Germline assignment: CDR1 MNHEY and CDR2 SVGAGI. The CDR3 is 14 residues long. The CDR3 reads CASSVSGTGYGYTF. CDR3 nucleotide sequence: TGTGCCAGCTCCGTATCCGGGACAGGGTATGGCTACACCTTC.

The chain joins TRBV28 to TRBJ2-3; TRBD2 is a possible D gene (5 bases). V lost 6 bases and J 6 bases, leaving 10 bases between the germline ends. CDR3 length: 12 amino acids. In germline, CDR1 is MDHEN, CDR2 SYDVKM. This CDR3 is CASSLWEDTQYF. The CDR3 nucleotides are TGTGCCAGCAGCCTATGGGAGGATACGCAGTATTTT.

The rearrangement links TRBV2 to TRBJ1-5, with a possible D match to TRBD1 (6 bases). The CDR3 extends over 15 amino acids. V lost 5 bases and J 6 bases, leaving 17 bases between the germline ends. From germline, CDR1 is SNHLY and CDR2 FYNNEI. DNA of the CDR3: TGTGCCAGCAGTTCCCATCAGGGGTATTTTCAGCCCCAGCATTTT. Protein product: CASSSHQGYFQPQHF.

The chain joins TRBV6-5 to TRBJ2-7; perhaps TRBD1 as D (5 bases). In germline, CDR1 is MNHEY, CDR2 SVGAGI. V lost 8 bases, J lost 1 base, and 12 bases lay in between. The CDR3 is made up of 13 amino acids. The CDR3: CASGQGPSYEQYV. CDR3 DNA sequence: TGTGCCAGCGGGCAGGGTCCGTCCTACGAGCAGTACGTC.

This clone occurred once. The chain combines TRBV28 with TRBJ1-2; the match to TRBD1 covers 10 bases. CDR1 and CDR2 (germline): MDHEN, SYDVKM. Germline trimming cut 9 bases from V and 3 bases from J; bases unmatched to any gene: 16. The CDR3 has 17 residues. Here the CDR3 DNA reads TGTGCCAGTAGGGAAGACAGGGGGCCTTCGTCTTACTATGGCTACACCTTC. As protein: CASREDRGPSSYYGYTF.

The chain is built from TRBV7-3 and TRBJ1-1; possibly TRBD1 for D (5 bases). Trimming left V 3 bases short and J 4 bases short, with 9 bases between. Germline CDR1 is SGHTA and CDR2 is FQGTGA. The CDR3 sequence is 13 residues long. The CDR3 DNA reads as TGTGCCAGCAGCTTCGGGAGGGGCACTGAAGCTTTCTTT. This codes for CASSFGRGTEAFF.

The chain combines TRBV14 with TRBJ1-4; D is unclear. Trimming removed 1 base from V and 8 bases from J, with 11 bases in between. The germline gives CDR1 SGHDN, CDR2 FVKESK. The CDR3 is 14 amino acids. The CDR3 coding sequence is TGTGCCAGCAGCCAAGTGGACTTGAGGGAAAAACTGTTTTTT. Residues: CASSQVDLREKLFF.

The chain joins TRBV28 to TRBJ1-2, with D possibly TRBD1 on 5 matching bases. Germline V gene lookup returns CDR1 MDHEN and CDR2 SYDVKM. The CDR3 totals 13 residues. Trimming left V 5 bases short and J 3 bases short, with 10 bases between. The CDR3 DNA sequence: TGTGCCAGCAGTAAACTGACAGACTATGGCTACACCTTC. It codes for CASSKLTDYGYTF.

This clone was counted only a few times. The rearrangement joins TRBV9 to TRBJ2-3; 8 bases line up with TRBD2. Per the germline V gene, CDR1 is SGDLS and CDR2 is YYNGEE. The CDR3 is made up of 19 amino acids. With V trimmed by 0 bases and J by 1 base, 13 bases remained unmatched. CDR3 DNA: TGTGCCAGCAGCGTAGGGATGGGACTAGTGGTGACCGGCACAGATACGCAGTATTTT. The encoded protein is CASSVGMGLVVTGTDTQYF.

The CDR3 nucleotides are TGTGCCAGCAGTTATCCCACGAACACCGGGGAGCTGTTTTTT. Its translation: CASSYPTNTGELFF. This sequence joins TRBV6-2 or TRBV6-3 and TRBJ2-2; unclear D gene. The germline V and J ends were trimmed by 3 bases and 0 bases, with 5 bases remaining between them. The CDR3 sequence is 14 residues long. CDR1 is MNHEY and CDR2 is SVGEGT in the germline V gene.

This sequence joins TRBV5-1 and TRBJ1-1, with a possible D match to TRBD1 (6 bases). The CDR3 extends over 15 amino acids. Germline V gene lookup returns CDR1 SGHRS and CDR2 YFSETQ. The ends were cut back, 1 base at V and 1 base at J, with 11 bases in the middle. CDR3 nucleotides: TGCGCCAGCAGCTTGAGGGACATCTGGAACACTGAAGCTTTCTTT. The encoded protein is CASSLRDIWNTEAFF.

CDR3 protein: CASSPWPGEQPQHF. The CDR3 DNA follows: TGTGCCAGCAGCCCGTGGCCCGGGGAGCAGCCCCAGCATTTT. The V gene is TRBV11-2, the J gene TRBJ1-5; D not resolved. Deletions cut 5 bases from V and 7 bases from J, with 15 bases between. The germline V gene has CDR1 SGHAT and CDR2 FQNNGV. The CDR3 loop spans 14 amino acids.